Included here is one TCR beta chain sequence, with context. This sample was included in a study of cytomegalovirus exposure and HLA in healthy donors. In germline, CDR1 is SNHLY, CDR2 FYNNEI. V lost 6 bases, J lost 5 bases, and 16 bases lay in between. CDR3 size: 14 residues. A multiplex PCR was run with 60 Vbeta primers and 13 Jbeta primers. Libraries were prepared by immunoSEQ multiplex PCR; TCRdb keeps only in-frame clonotypes and omits some of them. The sample holds about 200,000 clones, around 79% seen once. The chain uses TRBV2 and TRBJ2-5, with D possibly TRBD2 on 6 matching bases. Sequenced input: PBMCs. The sequence came from a man aged 18-30 years in good health and CMV-seronegative. The CDR3 DNA follows: TGTGCCAGCAGAATAACCGGGAGCGGGGAGACCCAGTACTTC. Protein product: CASRITGSGETQYF.